The rows below give T cell receptor beta chains drawn from one sample of a study of blood T cell repertoires in COVID-19. Sequencing used immunoSEQ multiplex PCR; TCRdb keeps in-frame clones, though not all of them. This table has roughly 150,000 clones, more than 65% appearing once. The sample taken for sequencing was PBMCs or T cells enriched from blood (not recorded which). All receptors derive from a man aged 55 to 70 who had recovered from COVID-19. CDR3s include the opening cysteine and the closing phenylalanine or tryptophan. A D gene is named only where the DNA matches it firmly. Clone size appears in some rows only: once, few, many, or a class for an expanded clone.

j_call	clone_size	d_call	v_call	cdr3_aa	cdr3_nt
TRBJ2-1	-	TRBD1	TRBV5-4	CASRRDSYNEQFF	TGTGCCAGCAGACGGGACAGTTACAATGAGCAGTTCTTC
TRBJ2-2	-	-	TRBV27	CASSLLSGELFF	TGTGCCAGCAGTTTACTGTCCGGGGAGCTGTTTTTT
TRBJ2-5	-	-	TRBV11-2	CASSPSGGGETQYF	TGTGCCAGCAGCCCTAGCGGAGGGGGAGAGACCCAGTACTTC
TRBJ2-1	-	TRBD1	TRBV5-1	CASSMRQGAGDEQFF	TGCGCCAGCAGCATGCGACAGGGGGCCGGGGATGAGCAGTTCTTC
TRBJ2-6	-	TRBD1	TRBV5-1	CASSQSGTALGVLTF	TGCGCCAGCAGCCAATCAGGGACAGCCCTGGGGGTCCTGACTTTC
TRBJ2-1	few	TRBD2	TRBV5-1	CASSLGLGSREQFF	TGCGCCAGCAGCTTAGGACTAGGTTCCCGTGAGCAGTTCTTC
TRBJ2-1	-	TRBD2	TRBV27	CATLRGREGGSDEQFF	TGTGCCACCCTAAGGGGGCGGGAGGGCGGAAGTGATGAGCAGTTCTTC
TRBJ1-3	-	-	TRBV3-1/TRBV3-2	CASSQGAGSSGNTIYF	TGTGCCAGCAGCCAAGGGGCCGGGAGCTCTGGAAACACCATATATTTT
TRBJ2-7	-	-	TRBV4-2	CASSQASRGNEQYF	TGTGCCAGCAGCCAAGCTAGCAGGGGAAACGAGCAGTACTTC
TRBJ2-7	-	TRBD2	TRBV7-3	CASSLTSGSSYEQYF	TGTGCCAGCAGCTTGACTAGCGGGTCTTCCTACGAGCAGTACTTC
TRBJ2-1	-	TRBD1	TRBV29-1	CSPWTGNEQFF	TGCAGCCCCTGGACAGGCAATGAGCAGTTCTTC
TRBJ2-5	-	TRBD2	TRBV19	CASKHAASGNQETQYF	TGTGCCAGTAAACATGCGGCTAGCGGGAACCAAGAGACCCAGTACTTC
TRBJ1-3	-	TRBD1	TRBV18	CASSPYDRVTGNTIYF	TGTGCCAGCTCACCCTATGACAGGGTCACTGGAAACACCATATATTTT
TRBJ1-2	-	TRBD1	TRBV5-1	CASLEGQGSYGYTF	TGCGCCAGCCTGGAGGGACAGGGGTCCTATGGCTACACCTTC
TRBJ2-3	-	-	TRBV5-1	CASSLEESKGTQYF	TGCGCCAGCAGCTTGGAGGAGTCCAAAGGCACGCAGTATTTT
TRBJ2-2	once	-	TRBV5-4	CASSLRAGANTGELFF	TGTGCCAGCAGCTTGAGGGCAGGGGCGAACACCGGGGAGCTGTTTTTT
TRBJ2-1	-	TRBD2	TRBV27	CASSLSSGGFYNEQFF	TGTGCCAGCAGTTTATCGTCGGGGGGATTTTACAATGAGCAGTTCTTC
TRBJ2-7	-	-	TRBV27	CASSPLSTGREQYF	TGTGCCAGCAGTCCACTATCAACAGGACGGGAGCAGTACTTC
TRBJ1-4	few	TRBD1	TRBV18	CASSPRTGANEKLFF	TGTGCCAGCTCACCTCGGACAGGGGCAAATGAAAAACTGTTTTTT
TRBJ1-4	-	TRBD1	TRBV5-1	CASRRQGATNEKLFF	TGCGCCAGCAGGCGACAGGGGGCAACTAATGAAAAACTGTTTTTT
TRBJ1-2	-	TRBD1	TRBV7-8	CASSLAGDRAQGYTF	TGTGCCAGCAGCTTAGCGGGGGACAGGGCCCAAGGCTACACCTTC
TRBJ2-1	-	TRBD1	TRBV6-4	CASSDSIGTGVNEQFF	TGTGCCAGCAGTGACTCCATCGGGACAGGGGTTAATGAGCAGTTCTTC
TRBJ2-1	-	-	TRBV3-1/TRBV3-2	CASSQELAYNEQFF	TGTGCCAGCAGCCAAGAGCTAGCTTACAATGAGCAGTTCTTC
TRBJ1-1	-	-	TRBV6-5	CASSRVGAEAFF	TGTGCCAGCAGTAGGGTGGGAGCTGAAGCTTTCTTT
TRBJ1-3	-	-	TRBV5-6	CASSLAAGGNTIYF	TGTGCCAGCAGCTTGGCGGCAGGTGGAAACACCATATATTTT
TRBJ2-2	-	TRBD1	TRBV7-3	CASSPWTGGTDRPGELFF	TGTGCCAGCAGCCCCTGGACAGGGGGCACGGATCGGCCCGGGGAGCTGTTTTTT
TRBJ2-1	-	-	TRBV19	CASSPGFGDEQFF	TGTGCCAGTAGTCCAGGGTTTGGTGATGAGCAGTTCTTC
TRBJ2-1	-	TRBD2	TRBV24-1	CATSDRSGGHYNEQFF	TGTGCCACCAGTGACCGGAGCGGGGGCCATTACAATGAGCAGTTCTTC
TRBJ2-1	-	TRBD1	TRBV7-9	CASSLGTGGYVYNEQFF	TGTGCCAGCAGCTTAGGGACAGGGGGCTACGTCTACAATGAGCAGTTCTTC
TRBJ1-2	-	-	TRBV28	CASSFFDRNYGYTF	TGTGCCAGCAGTTTCTTTGACAGAAACTATGGCTACACCTTC
TRBJ2-3	-	TRBD2	TRBV28	CASSILAGGPADTQYF	TGTGCCAGCAGTATCCTAGCGGGAGGGCCTGCAGATACGCAGTATTTT
TRBJ2-1	-	TRBD1	TRBV6-5	CASSFGTDNEQFF	TGTGCCAGCAGTTTCGGGACAGATAATGAGCAGTTCTTC
TRBJ1-2	-	TRBD1	TRBV28	CASSKGARNGYTF	TGTGCCAGCAGTAAGGGGGCGCGTAATGGCTACACCTTC
TRBJ1-1	-	-	TRBV28	CASSEHSGARQKNTEAFF	TGTGCCAGCAGTGAACATAGCGGGGCGCGACAAAAGAACACTGAAGCTTTCTTT
TRBJ2-7	-	-	TRBV27	CASSLAVAGVPYEQYF	TGTGCCAGCAGTTTAGCGGTGGCAGGGGTCCCCTACGAGCAGTACTTC
TRBJ2-6	-	TRBD1	TRBV9	CASSVVDGQGDSGANVLTF	TGTGCCAGCAGCGTAGTTGACGGACAGGGAGACTCTGGGGCCAACGTCCTGACTTTC
TRBJ1-3	-	-	TRBV28	CASIRGLGSGNTIYF	TGTGCCAGCATACGAGGCCTTGGCTCTGGAAACACCATATATTTT
TRBJ1-1	-	TRBD1	TRBV2	CASIYRGGQGTEAFF	TGTGCCAGCATCTACAGGGGAGGACAGGGGACTGAAGCTTTCTTT
TRBJ1-5	few	-	TRBV30	CAWSPGGKMQPQHF	TGTGCCTGGAGTCCCGGGGGAAAAATGCAGCCCCAGCATTTT
TRBJ2-7	-	-	TRBV6-6	CASNFAGTYEQYF	TGTGCCAGCAACTTCGCGGGCACCTACGAGCAGTACTTC
TRBJ2-1	-	-	TRBV3-1/TRBV3-2	CASSQVGRGGNNEQFF	TGTGCCAGCAGCCAAGTCGGTCGGGGCGGGAACAATGAGCAGTTCTTC
TRBJ1-2	-	-	TRBV5-6	CASSLVGAIYGYTF	TGTGCCAGCAGCTTGGTAGGGGCCATCTATGGCTACACCTTC
TRBJ1-5	-	TRBD1	TRBV19	CATKSTGQAAQPQHF	TGTGCCACAAAGTCGACAGGGCAGGCGGCTCAGCCCCAGCATTTT
TRBJ2-5	-	TRBD2	TRBV2	CASRRGAGGPQETQYF	TGTGCCAGCAGGCGGGGAGCGGGAGGGCCCCAAGAGACCCAGTACTTC
TRBJ1-5	-	TRBD1	TRBV19	CASNRGPNQPQHF	TGTGCCAGTAACAGGGGGCCCAATCAGCCCCAGCATTTT
TRBJ2-3	-	TRBD2	TRBV28	CASSGTSGSVTDTQYF	TGTGCCAGCAGCGGGACTAGCGGGAGTGTCACAGATACGCAGTATTTT
TRBJ1-1	-	-	TRBV10-2	CASTSLLDTTEAFF	TGCGCCAGCACCTCTCTCCTGGACACGACTGAAGCTTTCTTT
TRBJ1-1	-	TRBD1	TRBV6-5	CASSTGGTEAFF	TGTGCCAGCAGTACAGGGGGCACTGAAGCTTTCTTT
TRBJ1-1	-	-	TRBV2	CASTEVGGLNTEAFF	TGTGCCAGCACCGAGGTGGGAGGGCTGAACACTGAAGCTTTCTTT
TRBJ1-6	-	TRBD1	TRBV2	CASSGTGGSWGDSPLHF	TGTGCCAGCAGTGGGACAGGGGGTAGCTGGGGTGATTCACCCCTCCACTTT
TRBJ1-1	-	TRBD1	TRBV5-1	CASSRGQSEAEAFF	TGCGCCAGCAGCCGGGGACAGAGTGAAGCTGAAGCTTTCTTT
TRBJ1-2	-	TRBD1	TRBV7-2	CASSPLTGGDLPYGYTF	TGTGCCAGCAGCCCGCTTACAGGGGGCGATCTTCCCTATGGCTACACCTTC
TRBJ2-3	once	-	TRBV3-1/TRBV3-2	CASSQEQRVANPDTQYF	TGTGCCAGCAGCCAAGAACAACGGGTGGCGAACCCAGATACGCAGTATTTT
TRBJ1-1	once	TRBD1	TRBV30	CAWSGTGSTEAFF	TGTGCCTGGAGTGGGACAGGGTCCACTGAAGCTTTCTTT
TRBJ2-5	few	-	TRBV28	CASSFADRQETQYF	TGTGCCAGCAGTTTCGCGGACAGACAAGAGACCCAGTACTTC